The rows below give T cell receptor beta chains drawn from one sample of a study of blood T cell repertoires in COVID-19. The protocol was immunoSEQ multiplex PCR, while the TCRdb copy is restricted to in-frame clones and leaves out a portion. The sample carries about 81,000 clones, approximately 89% recorded once. Material for sequencing was peripheral blood. These receptors originate from a man aged 65-85 years with active or convalescent COVID-19. Each CDR3 is given with its conserved first and last residue. Fields, in order: D gene, V gene, clone size, J gene, CDR3 protein, CDR3 DNA. The D gene is left open where the match is weak. Expanded clones get a size class; other rows say once, few or many, or leave the size out.

D gene: NA
V gene: TRBV3-1/TRBV3-2
clone size: NA
J gene: TRBJ2-3
CDR3 protein: CASSLQGDTQYF
CDR3 DNA: TGTGCCAGCAGCCTCCAGGGGGATACGCAGTATTTT

D gene: NA
V gene: TRBV12-3/TRBV12-4
clone size: NA
J gene: TRBJ1-5
CDR3 protein: CASSFNTNQPQHF
CDR3 DNA: TGTGCCAGCAGTTTCAACACCAATCAGCCCCAGCATTTT

D gene: NA
V gene: TRBV10-1
clone size: NA
J gene: TRBJ2-3
CDR3 protein: CASREREVSDTQYF
CDR3 DNA: TGCGCCAGCAGGGAGAGGGAGGTTTCAGATACGCAGTATTTT

D gene: NA
V gene: TRBV3-1/TRBV3-2
clone size: NA
J gene: TRBJ2-7
CDR3 protein: CASSQATGNRYF
CDR3 DNA: TGTGCCAGCAGCCAGGCAACAGGGAACCGGTACTTC

D gene: NA
V gene: TRBV5-5
clone size: NA
J gene: TRBJ1-1
CDR3 protein: CASSFSGQYTEAFF
CDR3 DNA: TGTGCCAGCAGCTTCAGTGGGCAATACACTGAAGCTTTCTTT

D gene: NA
V gene: TRBV4-1
clone size: NA
J gene: TRBJ1-1
CDR3 protein: CASSQAPGMNTEAFF
CDR3 DNA: TGCGCCAGCAGCCAAGCCCCGGGTATGAACACTGAAGCTTTCTTT

D gene: NA
V gene: TRBV9
clone size: NA
J gene: TRBJ1-1
CDR3 protein: CASSTYVGSHEAFF
CDR3 DNA: TGTGCCAGCAGCACCTACGTGGGGAGCCATGAAGCTTTCTTT

D gene: NA
V gene: TRBV28
clone size: NA
J gene: TRBJ1-2
CDR3 protein: CASSSFKGNYGYTF
CDR3 DNA: TGTGCCAGCAGTTCGTTCAAGGGGAACTATGGCTACACCTTC

D gene: NA
V gene: TRBV18
clone size: NA
J gene: TRBJ1-2
CDR3 protein: CASSPSLSGGDGYTF
CDR3 DNA: TGTGCCAGCTCACCATCGCTATCTGGGGGCGATGGCTACACCTTC

D gene: TRBD1
V gene: TRBV7-9
clone size: NA
J gene: TRBJ2-1
CDR3 protein: CASSFDRAVNEQFF
CDR3 DNA: TGTGCCAGCAGCTTTGACAGGGCAGTTAATGAGCAGTTCTTC

D gene: NA
V gene: TRBV3-1/TRBV3-2
clone size: NA
J gene: TRBJ1-1
CDR3 protein: CASSRRGSSEAFF
CDR3 DNA: TGTGCCAGCAGCCGCCGAGGGAGCTCTGAAGCTTTCTTT

D gene: NA
V gene: TRBV18
clone size: NA
J gene: TRBJ2-7
CDR3 protein: CASSLQGSHEQYF
CDR3 DNA: TGTGCCAGCTCTTTACAGGGATCCCACGAGCAGTACTTC

D gene: NA
V gene: TRBV10-2
clone size: NA
J gene: TRBJ1-1
CDR3 protein: CASSGSGLHREAFF
CDR3 DNA: TGCGCCAGCAGTGGGTCAGGACTCCACCGGGAAGCTTTCTTT

D gene: NA
V gene: TRBV30
clone size: NA
J gene: TRBJ2-4
CDR3 protein: CAWKVTGQNIQYF
CDR3 DNA: TGTGCCTGGAAGGTAACAGGGCAAAACATTCAGTACTTC

D gene: NA
V gene: TRBV15
clone size: NA
J gene: TRBJ2-5
CDR3 protein: CATSQNQGVQETQYF
CDR3 DNA: TGTGCCACCAGCCAAAACCAGGGTGTCCAAGAGACCCAGTACTTC

D gene: TRBD2
V gene: TRBV9
clone size: large
J gene: TRBJ2-7
CDR3 protein: CASSVGVAGHEQYF
CDR3 DNA: TGTGCCAGCAGCGTAGGAGTAGCGGGGCACGAGCAGTACTTC